This T cell receptor beta chain was sequenced in a study of blood T cell repertoires in COVID-19. This table comes from immunoSEQ multiplex PCR, and its TCRdb copy is limited to in-frame clones, with some not included. This sample has tens of thousands of clones, with around 86% found just once. V shed 0 bases and J shed 2 bases, with 14 bases lying between them. CDR3 length equals 16 residues. The germline V gene has CDR1 MNHEY and CDR2 SVGEGT. Specimen: peripheral blood. The genes are TRBV6-2 or TRBV6-3 and TRBJ2-7; TRBD2 might be the D (5 bases). This TCR came from a man aged 50-60 years with active COVID-19. The CDR3 coding sequence is TGTGCCAGCAGTTACTCGGGAGTCCGGCCAACCTACGAGCAGTACTTC. It specifies CASSYSGVRPTYEQYF.